This TCR beta chain was retrieved from a study of response to subunit inactivated influenza vaccine. TCRdb itself ran the RT-PCR reads through MiXCR, one entry per CDR3 protein. The table lists 430,000 or so distinct CDR3 sequences, roughly 9.7% of them singletons, with roughly 12% in the top ten. CDR1 is MNHNS and CDR2 is SASEGT in the germline V gene. The CDR3 is 15 residues long. The V gene end was trimmed by 6 bases and the J gene end by 7 bases; junction bases not matched to a gene: 8. General study findings and limits: After each seasonal influenza vaccination, few new T cells are recruited, the authors suggested.

This clonotype was found once. What it binds is unknown. The genes are TRBV6-1 and TRBJ2-2; 10 bases are shared with TRBD2. The sequence derives from a middle-aged man who received an inactivated influenza vaccine. Material: PBMCs from blood, obtained more than 35 days after vaccination. The CDR3 reads CASRTLAGVIGELFF. The CDR3 DNA is TGTGCCAGCAGGACCCTAGCGGGGGTCATCGGGGAGCTGTTTTTT.